This T cell receptor beta chain was retrieved from a study of CD8+CD57+ T cells in acquired aplastic anemia. Study details: DNA recovered from sorted CD4+ and CD8+ cells had a mean of approximately 3.2 ug.

Individuals selected for sequencing had exhibited CD8+CD57+ cell expansion on flow cytometry. Each patient carried a diagnosis of severe acquired aplastic anemia. The template for TCR beta VDJ and CDR3 sequence profiling was genomic DNA. Each CDR3 protein gets one entry after TCRdb re-called the reads with MiXCR. Here the sample spans under 350,000 distinct CDR3 sequences, roughly 59% being singletons. This CDR3 region has 12 residues. V was trimmed by 8 bases and J by 0 bases, leaving 7 bases between them. Germline CDR1 is SNHLY and CDR2 is FYNNEI. A remark on this clonotype: No antigen is known for it.

Findings and limits, study-wide: Approximately 29 was the count of CD8+ CDR3 sequences that patients shared with controls. Patients and controls were not found to differ significantly in CD8+ Simpson's diversity.

Sequenced input: sorted CD4+, CD8+, or CD8+CD57+ T cells (not recorded which) from PBMCs. This clonotype was sampled from a human donor with aplastic anemia. The gene calls are TRBV2 and TRBJ1-1; tentative D call: TRBD1 (6 bases). The CDR3 region has the DNA TGTGCCAGCGGACAGCTGAACACTGAAGCTTTCTTT. This gives the protein CASGQLNTEAFF.